The 11 T cell receptor beta chains reported below all come from one sample, sequenced in a study of CD8 T cells in Susac syndrome. An input of about 0.5 to 1 ug of RNA was subjected to reverse transcription using random hexamers. A single record per CDR3 protein comes from TCRdb applying MiXCR to the immunoSEQ multiplex PCR reads. The repertoire includes approximately 120,000 distinct CDR3 sequences, about 93% of them detected once, and about 0.25% sits in the top ten. Material for sequencing was CD8+ T cells from PBMCs. The receptors come from a human donor with multiple sclerosis.

The rearrangement uses TRBV23-1 and TRBJ2-2, with D perhaps matching TRBD2 (6 bases). TRBV23-1 is classed as an ORF, of uncertain function. V dropped 4 bases and J dropped 0 bases, with 12 bases sitting between them. This CDR3 contains 16 residues. The CDR3 DNA reads TGCGCCAGCAGTCGCTTGGAGGGATCGAACACCGGGGAGCTGTTTTTT. Protein: CASSRLEGSNTGELFF.

The CDR3: CALFRVGDDYGYTF. In DNA form, the CDR3 reads TGTGCACTGTTTCGGGTAGGGGACGACTATGGCTACACCTTC. The chain employs TRBV7-9 and TRBJ1-2; the D gene is possibly TRBD1 (5 bases). The CDR3 extends over 14 amino acids. CDR1 and CDR2 from the germline V gene are SEHNR and FQNEAQ (reference sequence). The full variable domain, its missing parts supplied by reference TRBV7-9 and TRBJ1-2, is DTGVSQNPRHKITKRGQNVTFRCDPISEHNRLYWYRQTLGQGPEFLTYFQNEAQLEKSRLLSDRFSAERPKGSFSTLEIQRTEQGDSAMYLCALFRVGDDYGYTFGSGTRLTVV.

The rearrangement links TRBV7-9 to TRBJ1-2; TRBD1 agrees at 7 bases. Germline CDR1 SEHNR, CDR2 FQNEAQ (reference sequence). The V and J ends lost 4 bases and 4 bases, in that order; junction bases with no gene match: 6. CDR3 size: 14 residues. CDR3: CASSSGDSPYGYTF. For the CDR3, the DNA is TGTGCCAGCAGCTCTGGGGACAGCCCCTATGGCTACACCTTC.

The chain employs TRBV29-1 and TRBJ1-2; TRBD1 might be the D (5 bases). Germline CDR1 SQVTM, CDR2 ANQGSEA. V lost 6 bases to trimming and J lost 5 bases, with 22 bases between them. CDR3 length equals 15 residues. CDR3 coding DNA: TGCAGCGTCTCAAAGCTGGACACCGGCGGTTATGGCTACACCTTC. It translates to CSVSKLDTGGYGYTF.

V is TRBV7-9 and J is TRBJ2-7; possibly TRBD1 for D (5 bases). V dropped 5 bases and J dropped 0 bases, with 8 bases sitting between them. The CDR3 totals 13 residues. Germline CDR1 reads SEHNR; CDR2 reads FQNEAQ (reference sequence). The CDR3 nucleotides are TGTGCCAGCAGCCCGGACATCTCCTACGAGCAGTACTTC. Residues: CASSPDISYEQYF.

The chain links TRBV4-1 to TRBJ2-7; a weak D match, TRBD1 (6 bases). The CDR3 extends over 13 amino acids. Germline lookup yields CDR1 MGHRA and CDR2 YSYEKL. The CDR3 DNA sequence: TGCGCAGCTGGGTCCGTGGACAGTTGGGAGCAGTACTTC. Protein sequence: CAAGSVDSWEQYF.

V usage is TRBV27 and J usage is TRBJ1-5; unclear D gene. Trimming took off 3 bases at V and 3 bases at J, with 12 bases between the two ends. Germline values: CDR1 MNHEY, CDR2 SMNVEV (reference sequence). CDR3 length: 15 residues. The CDR3 DNA is TGTGCCAGCAGTTTCGTAGGGCAGGACAATCAGCCCCAGCATTTT. This codes for CASSFVGQDNQPQHF.

The chain is built from TRBV7-9 and TRBJ2-3, with TRBD2 matching 8 bases. This CDR3 contains 16 residues. Trimming removed 5 bases from V and 3 bases from J; junction bases left unmatched: 10. From germline, CDR1 is SEHNR and CDR2 FQNEAQ (reference sequence). The CDR3 region is CASSPFTSGRTDTQYF. For the CDR3, the DNA is TGTGCCAGCAGCCCATTTACAAGCGGGAGAACAGATACGCAGTATTTT.

The rearrangement links TRBV9 to TRBJ2-6; D is ambiguous. CDR1 is SGDLS and CDR2 is YYNGEE in the germline V gene. V was clipped by 2 bases and J by 0 bases, with 6 bases between them. The CDR3 totals 15 residues. In DNA, the CDR3 is TGTGCCAGCAGCGTTGGGTTCTCTGGGGCCAACGTCCTGACTTTC. This translates into CASSVGFSGANVLTF.

The chain links TRBV19 to TRBJ1-5, with D maybe TRBD1 (5 bases). The V gene's germline CDR1 is LNHDA and CDR2 SQIVND (reference sequence). The V and J ends lost 3 bases and 3 bases respectively, with 12 bases between them. This CDR3 spans 15 amino acids. The CDR3 nucleotides are TGTGCCAGTAGTATTATGGGACGTATCAATCAGCCCCAGCATTTT. Protein sequence: CASSIMGRINQPQHF.

The chain carries TRBV5-5 and TRBJ2-2; D unresolved. The CDR3 extends over 14 amino acids. In germline, CDR1 is SGHKS, CDR2 YYEKEE (reference sequence). Trimming left V 9 bases short and J 0 bases short, with 12 bases between. CDR3 sequence reads: CANSKDPNTGELFF. The CDR3 region has the DNA TGTGCCAACTCCAAGGACCCGAACACCGGGGAGCTGTTTTTT. The whole variable domain, remainder taken from reference TRBV5-5 and TRBJ2-2, is DAGVTQSPTHLIKTRGQQVTLRCSPISGHKSVSWYQQVLGQGPQFIFQYYEKEERGRGNFPDRFSARQFPNYSSELNVNALLLGDSALYLCANSKDPNTGELFFGEGSRLTVL.